These 8 T cell receptor beta chains originate from one sample sequenced in a study of CD8 T cells in ankylosing spondylitis (dated by TCRdb to about 2017). The receptor library was made with 5' RACE. The sample was run on an Illumina HiSeq 2500. The public reads were run again by TCRdb, first through fastp at Q25 and then through MiXCR, and only productive beta chains were kept. When rows share a CDR3 protein, they turn into one entry using the most common DNA and genes. The sample contains hundreds of thousands of distinct CDR3 sequences, less than 25% of them found a single time. The top ten hold 3.5% of the sample. The specimen sequenced was blood, either unsorted or a sorted T cell fraction (not recorded which). These receptors came from a female donor with ankylosing spondylitis or in good health (not recorded which).

This sequence joins TRBV29-1 and TRBJ2-5; D is possibly TRBD1 (6 bases). Between the trimmed V and J ends, which lost 4 bases and 1 base, there was a span of 13 bases. From germline, CDR1 is SQVTM and CDR2 ANQGSEA. The length of the CDR3 is 14 residues. The CDR3 region has the DNA TGCAGCGTTGGCCTCGCAGGGGTCCAAGAGACCCAGTACTTC. It specifies CSVGLAGVQETQYF.

This clonotype appeared a few times. The rearrangement uses TRBV12-3 or TRBV12-4 and TRBJ1-6; no reliable D call. The CDR3 has 12 residues. With 8 bases removed from V and 10 bases from J, the gap between germline ends came to 12 bases. For the CDR3, the DNA is TGTGCCAGCGGATTAGTTGGATCACCCCTCCACTTT. Protein: CASGLVGSPLHF.

This clonotype was seen a few times. This rearrangement joins TRBV29-1 to TRBJ2-5; 7 bases agree with TRBD2. Germline CDR1 is SQVTM and CDR2 is ANQGSEA. The V segment lost 4 bases and the J segment 5 bases; nucleotides outside the gene matches: 10. The CDR3 contains 14 residues. CDR3 residues: CSVVVGGAPETQYF. DNA for the CDR3: TGCAGCGTTGTGGTGGGAGGGGCCCCGGAGACCCAGTACTTC.

The V and J genes are TRBV7-2 and TRBJ2-5, with D possibly TRBD1 on 5 matching bases. The CDR3 has 13 residues. Germline V gives CDR1 SGHTA, CDR2 FQGNSA. Trimming cost V 4 bases and J 5 bases, with 11 bases left between them. The CDR3 region is CASSSMAGETQYF. Written as DNA, the CDR3 is TGTGCCAGCAGCTCTATGGCAGGGGAGACCCAGTACTTC.

This clonotype appeared a few times. The chain recombines TRBV7-9 with TRBJ2-7; possible D gene TRBD2, 5 bases. The length of the CDR3 is 14 residues. Looked up from germline, CDR1 is SEHNR and CDR2 is FQNEAQ (reference sequence). V was trimmed by 4 bases and J by 2 bases, leaving 12 bases between them. CDR3 DNA sequence: TGTGCCAGCAGCTCCGCGGGCGGTGCCTACGAGCAGTACTTC. Amino acid sequence: CASSSAGGAYEQYF.

The rearrangement uses TRBV4-1 and TRBJ1-1; possibly TRBD1 for D (6 bases). Looked up from germline, CDR1 is MGHRA and CDR2 is YSYEKL. Between the trimmed V and J ends, which lost 4 bases and 3 bases, there was a span of 18 bases. The CDR3 totals 16 residues. DNA of the CDR3: TGCGCCAGCAGCCGCAGGATGGAACGACAGGACACTGAAGCTTTCTTT. It translates to CASSRRMERQDTEAFF.

There are many counts of this clonotype. The V call is TRBV6-5, the J call TRBJ1-5; 11 nucleotides match TRBD1. The CDR3 contains 15 residues. The V gene end was trimmed by 2 bases and the J gene end by 4 bases; junction bases not matched to a gene: 1. Germline CDR1 MNHEY, CDR2 SVGAGI. The CDR3 sequence is CASSYGTGGNQPQHF. The CDR3 nucleotides are TGTGCCAGCAGTTACGGGACAGGGGGAAATCAGCCCCAGCATTTT.

The chain has TRBV5-6 and TRBJ2-1, with 8 bases aligning to TRBD2. Germline lookup yields CDR1 SGHDT and CDR2 YYEEEE. Losses at the gene ends were 2 bases for V and 7 bases for J; bases not matched to a gene: 8. The CDR3 extends over 15 amino acids. For the CDR3, the DNA is TGTGCCAGCAGCTTCGGAGCGGGAGTTCTGAATGAGCAGTTCTTC. As protein: CASSFGAGVLNEQFF.